A single sample gave rise to the 6 T cell receptor beta chains below, sequenced in a study of T cell repertoires in cytomegalovirus infection. TCRdb re-derived calls from the reads in MiXCR, one entry per CDR3 protein. The sample records roughly 570,000 distinct CDR3 sequences, about 39% being singletons. These receptors' antigens are unknown. Here the sequenced sample was cultured PBMCs, taken from culture after CMV antigen stimulation. Receptors were obtained from a human donor in good health (CMV status not recorded). Some clones in this sample may be carry-over from other donors' samples.

There are many counts of this clonotype. The genes are TRBV7-2 and TRBJ2-1; D is uncertain. Trimming stripped 4 bases from V and 0 bases from J, with 13 bases between. The CDR3 is made up of 16 amino acids. Per germline, CDR1 SGHTA and CDR2 FQGNSA. CDR3 nucleotide sequence: TGTGCCAGCAGCTGGCGGAAACAAAACTCCTACAATGAGCAGTTCTTC. Its protein product is CASSWRKQNSYNEQFF. Full variable domain (rest looked up from reference TRBV7-2 and TRBJ2-1): GAGVSQSPSNKVTEKGKDVELRCDPISGHTALYWYRQSLGQGLEFLIYFQGNSAPDKSGLPSDRFSAERTGGSVSTLTIQRTQQEDSAVYLCASSWRKQNSYNEQFFGPGTRLTVL.

This chain connects TRBV4-1 to TRBJ2-6; D gene uncertain. The CDR3 has 13 residues. CDR1 is MGHRA, CDR2 YSYEKL, per germline. V lost 1 base and J lost 4, with 2 bases in between. The CDR3 coding sequence is TGCGCCAGCAGCCAAGTGGGGGCCAACGTCCTGACTTTC. Translating gives CASSQVGANVLTF.

The V gene is TRBV10-3, the J gene TRBJ1-2; D remains unclear. The CDR3 is 15 residues long. The V end was cut by 0 bases, the J end by 7 bases, with 15 bases between. Germline V CDR1 and CDR2: ENHRY, SYGVKD. This chain's CDR3 is CAISESTWGSGGYTF. CDR3 DNA sequence: TGTGCCATCAGTGAGTCGACGTGGGGTAGTGGTGGCTACACCTTC.

This clonotype was detected a few times. This sequence joins TRBV7-9 and TRBJ1-6, with D hard to call. The germline V and J ends were trimmed by 4 bases and 5 bases, with 18 bases remaining between them. This CDR3 has 17 residues. Per the germline V gene, CDR1 is SEHNR and CDR2 is FQNEAQ (reference sequence). The CDR3 loop is CASSYPVGGFDNSPLHF. CDR3 sequence (DNA): TGTGCCAGCAGCTATCCCGTTGGAGGCTTCGATAATTCACCCCTCCACTTT. The full variable domain, with the rest looked up from reference TRBV7-9 and TRBJ1-6, is DTGVSQNPRHKITKRGQNVTFRCDPISEHNRLYWYRQTLGQGPEFLTYFQNEAQLEKSRLLSDRFSAERPKGSFSTLEIQRTEQGDSAMYLCASSYPVGGFDNSPLHFGNGTRLTVT.

The chain combines TRBV15 with TRBJ2-7; D perhaps matches TRBD1 (5 bases). V lost 8 bases to trimming and J lost 3 bases, with 8 bases between them. The CDR3 length is 11 residues. Germline loops: CDR1 LNHNV, CDR2 YYDKDF (reference sequence). The CDR3 DNA reads TGTGCCACCGGGCAGGGCTACGAGCAGTACTTC. Translation gives CATGQGYEQYF.

The chain joins TRBV11-2 to TRBJ2-3; TRBD2 agrees at 13 bases. The germline V gene has CDR1 SGHAT and CDR2 FQNNGV. The CDR3 is 16 amino acids. V gave up 4 bases and J gave up 5 bases; unmatched junction bases: 6. The CDR3 protein is CASSSGTSGTGDTQYF. CDR3 sequence (DNA): TGTGCCAGCAGCTCCGGGACTAGCGGGACGGGAGATACGCAGTATTTT.